One T cell receptor (beta chain) is described in this entry. Its cognate antigen is unknown. The data were obtained in a study of beta chain features in type 1 diabetes. Purities over 98% were achieved in all sorted populations. Whole-study findings and limits: The question left open here concerned HLA type influencing TCRB rearrangement.

This CDR3 comprises 15 residues. The trim removed 3 bases at V and 2 bases at J, leaving 5 bases unmatched. CDR1 LNHNV and CDR2 YYDKDF come from the germline V gene (reference sequence). Sequenced material consisted of expressed TCRB transcripts (all of the isolated RNA was reverse transcribed). Measured with immunoSEQ multiplex PCR; TCRdb has only the in-frame clones, and not every one. The profile shows hundreds of thousands of clones, roughly 12% of them singletons. V is TRBV15 and J is TRBJ2-7, with 9 bases aligning to TRBD2. Sequenced input: naive CD4+ T cells from blood. This clonotype originated in a man between 18 and 35 years old in good health. The CDR3 is CATSSPTSGPYEQYF. CDR3 nucleotides: TGTGCCACCAGCAGCCCGACTAGCGGCCCCTACGAGCAGTACTTC.